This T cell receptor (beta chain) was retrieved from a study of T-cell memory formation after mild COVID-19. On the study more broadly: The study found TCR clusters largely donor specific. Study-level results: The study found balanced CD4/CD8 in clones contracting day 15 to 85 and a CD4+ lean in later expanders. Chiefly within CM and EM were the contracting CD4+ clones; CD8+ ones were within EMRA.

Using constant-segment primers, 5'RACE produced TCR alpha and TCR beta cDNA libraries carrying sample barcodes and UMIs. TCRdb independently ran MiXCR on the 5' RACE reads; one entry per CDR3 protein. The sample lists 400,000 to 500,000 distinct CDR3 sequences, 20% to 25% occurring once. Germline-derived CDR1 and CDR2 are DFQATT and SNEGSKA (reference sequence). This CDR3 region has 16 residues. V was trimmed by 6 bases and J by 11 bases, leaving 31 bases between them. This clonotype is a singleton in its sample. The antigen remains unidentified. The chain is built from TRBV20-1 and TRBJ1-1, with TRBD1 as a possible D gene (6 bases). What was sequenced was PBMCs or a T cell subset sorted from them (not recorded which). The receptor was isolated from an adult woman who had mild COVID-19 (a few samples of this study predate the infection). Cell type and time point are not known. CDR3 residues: CSALNRDTAVSRGAFF. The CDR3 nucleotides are TGCAGTGCCCTGAACCGGGACACGGCCGTTTCCCGGGGGGCTTTCTTT.